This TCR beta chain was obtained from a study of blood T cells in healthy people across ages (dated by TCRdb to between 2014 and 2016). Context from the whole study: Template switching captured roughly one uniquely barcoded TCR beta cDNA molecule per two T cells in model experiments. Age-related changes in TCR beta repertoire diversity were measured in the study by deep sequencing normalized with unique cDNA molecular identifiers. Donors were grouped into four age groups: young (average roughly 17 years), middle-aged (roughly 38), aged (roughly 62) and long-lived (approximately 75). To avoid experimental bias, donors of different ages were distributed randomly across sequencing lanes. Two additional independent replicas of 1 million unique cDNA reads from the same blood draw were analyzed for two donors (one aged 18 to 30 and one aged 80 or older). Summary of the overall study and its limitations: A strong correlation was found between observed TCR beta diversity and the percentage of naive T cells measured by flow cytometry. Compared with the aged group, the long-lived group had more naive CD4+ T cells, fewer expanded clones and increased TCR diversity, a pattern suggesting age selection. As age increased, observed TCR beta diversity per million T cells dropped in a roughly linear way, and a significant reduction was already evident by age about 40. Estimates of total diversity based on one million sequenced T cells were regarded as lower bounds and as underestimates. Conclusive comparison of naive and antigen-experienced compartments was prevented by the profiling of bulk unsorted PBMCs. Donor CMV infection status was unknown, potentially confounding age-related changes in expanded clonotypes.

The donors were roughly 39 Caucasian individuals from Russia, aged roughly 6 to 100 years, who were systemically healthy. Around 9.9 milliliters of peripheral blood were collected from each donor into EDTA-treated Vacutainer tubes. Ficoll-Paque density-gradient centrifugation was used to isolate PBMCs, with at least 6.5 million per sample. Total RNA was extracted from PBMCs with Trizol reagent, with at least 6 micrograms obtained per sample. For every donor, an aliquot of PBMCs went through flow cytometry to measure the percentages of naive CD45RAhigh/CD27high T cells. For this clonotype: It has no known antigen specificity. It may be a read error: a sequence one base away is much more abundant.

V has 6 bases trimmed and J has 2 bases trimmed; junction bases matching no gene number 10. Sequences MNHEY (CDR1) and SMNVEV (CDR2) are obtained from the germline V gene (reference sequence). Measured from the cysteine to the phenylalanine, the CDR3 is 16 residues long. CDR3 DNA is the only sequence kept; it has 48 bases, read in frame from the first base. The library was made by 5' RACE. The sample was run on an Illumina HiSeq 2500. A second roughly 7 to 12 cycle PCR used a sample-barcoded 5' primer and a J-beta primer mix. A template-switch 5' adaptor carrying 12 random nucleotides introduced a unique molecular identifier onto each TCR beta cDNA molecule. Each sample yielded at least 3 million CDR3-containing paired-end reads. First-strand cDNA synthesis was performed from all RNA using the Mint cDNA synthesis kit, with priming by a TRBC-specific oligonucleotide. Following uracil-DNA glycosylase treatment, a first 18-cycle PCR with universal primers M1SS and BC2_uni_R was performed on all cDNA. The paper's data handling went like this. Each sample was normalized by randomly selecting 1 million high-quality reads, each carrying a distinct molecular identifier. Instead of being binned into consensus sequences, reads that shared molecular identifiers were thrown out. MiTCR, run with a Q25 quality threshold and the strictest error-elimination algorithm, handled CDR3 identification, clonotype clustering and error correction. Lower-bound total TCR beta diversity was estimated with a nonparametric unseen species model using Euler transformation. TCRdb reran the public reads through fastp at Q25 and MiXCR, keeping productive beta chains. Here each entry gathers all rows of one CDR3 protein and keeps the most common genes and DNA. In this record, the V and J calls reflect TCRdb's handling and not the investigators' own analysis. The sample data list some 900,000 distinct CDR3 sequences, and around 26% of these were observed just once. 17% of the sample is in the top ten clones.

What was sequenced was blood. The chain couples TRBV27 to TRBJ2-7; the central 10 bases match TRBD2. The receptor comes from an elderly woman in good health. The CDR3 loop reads CASSKRLSGGAYEQYF. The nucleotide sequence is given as TGTGCCAGCAGCAAAAGGTTGAGCGGGGGGGCCTACGAGCAGTACTTC.